The following is a T cell receptor beta chain sequence with its context. Its antigen is still unknown. The PCR employed 60 Vbeta primers together with 13 Jbeta primers. Clones were read by immunoSEQ multiplex PCR, and TCRdb kept only the in-frame ones, dropping some. Of 170,000 or so clones in the sample, 70% to 80% were seen once. The V end lost 6 bases, the J end lost 4 bases, and 19 bases lay between the germline ends. The CDR3 runs 15 residues. CDR1 is MDHEN, CDR2 SYDVKM, per germline. This record comes from a study of cytomegalovirus exposure and HLA in healthy donors. Points from the study as a whole: The only immune exposure information that was available was CMV serostatus. A list of around 150 TCR beta chains associated with cytomegalovirus was given. Later on, analysis showed that most CMV-associated TCR beta chains appeared to be HLA-restricted.

The receptor was derived from a man in his 60s in good health and CMV-seronegative. Sequenced input: PBMCs. V and J are TRBV28 and TRBJ2-7, with a tentative D call TRBD1 (6 bases). The CDR3 bases are TGTGCCAGCAGCCTTCCCCAGGGGCAGATTTACGAGCAGTACTTC. The encoded protein is CASSLPQGQIYEQYF.